The rows below give T cell receptor beta chains drawn from one sample of a study of blood T cells in healthy people across ages. TCRdb used MiXCR to reprocess the 5' RACE reads, holding one entry per CDR3 protein. The table includes 1,100,000 or so distinct CDR3 sequences, 35% to 50% detected once. Sequenced material: blood. The source of these receptors is a woman aged 60 to 75 in good health. CDR3s include the opening cysteine and the closing phenylalanine or tryptophan. Fields, in order: J gene, clone size, V gene, CDR3 length, D gene, CDR3 protein, CDR3 DNA. A D gene is named only where the DNA matches it firmly. Size values are once, few and many counts, or a class for expanded clones, and some rows have none.

J gene: TRBJ2-5
clone size: few
V gene: TRBV9
CDR3 length: 16
D gene: -
CDR3 protein: CASSVGTSPLVETQYF
CDR3 DNA: TGTGCCAGCAGCGTCGGGACATCCCCCCTTGTAGAGACCCAGTACTTC

J gene: TRBJ2-1
clone size: few
V gene: TRBV20-1
CDR3 length: 15
D gene: TRBD2
CDR3 protein: CSAAYSGGHYNEQFF
CDR3 DNA: TGCAGTGCTGCCTATAGCGGGGGCCACTACAATGAGCAGTTCTTC

J gene: TRBJ2-3
clone size: -
V gene: TRBV7-9
CDR3 length: 14
D gene: -
CDR3 protein: CASSSNKRADTQYF
CDR3 DNA: TGTGCCAGCAGCTCAAACAAACGGGCAGATACGCAGTATTTT

J gene: TRBJ2-7
clone size: few
V gene: TRBV27
CDR3 length: 15
D gene: TRBD1
CDR3 protein: CASTLATGGSYEQYF
CDR3 DNA: TGTGCCAGCACCCTTGCGACAGGGGGCTCCTACGAGCAGTACTTC

J gene: TRBJ2-1
clone size: -
V gene: TRBV15
CDR3 length: 16
D gene: TRBD2
CDR3 protein: CATSDNRREGNNEQFF
CDR3 DNA: TGTGCCACCAGCGATAATAGGCGGGAGGGCAATAATGAGCAGTTCTTC

J gene: TRBJ2-5
clone size: few
V gene: TRBV6-2/TRBV6-3
CDR3 length: 14
D gene: TRBD1
CDR3 protein: CASIRGQGGETQYF
CDR3 DNA: TGTGCCAGCATCAGGGGACAGGGTGGGGAGACCCAGTACTTC

J gene: TRBJ2-7
clone size: -
V gene: TRBV5-1
CDR3 length: 17
D gene: TRBD2
CDR3 protein: CASSLNPASGVPYEQYF
CDR3 DNA: TGCGCCAGCAGCTTGAATCCGGCTAGCGGAGTACCCTACGAGCAGTACTTC

J gene: TRBJ2-5
clone size: -
V gene: TRBV11-1
CDR3 length: 18
D gene: TRBD2
CDR3 protein: CASSPPRRTSGAYNEQYF
CDR3 DNA: TGTGCCAGCAGCCCCCCTAGGCGGACTAGCGGTGCCTACAATGAGCAGTACTTC

J gene: TRBJ2-3
clone size: -
V gene: TRBV2
CDR3 length: 14
D gene: TRBD2
CDR3 protein: CASTAGLAGEWVYF
CDR3 DNA: TGTGCCAGCACCGCGGGACTAGCGGGAGAATGGGTGTATTTT

J gene: TRBJ2-7
clone size: -
V gene: TRBV7-6
CDR3 length: 13
D gene: TRBD1
CDR3 protein: CASSSYRGYEQYF
CDR3 DNA: TGTGCCAGCAGCTCCTACAGGGGATACGAGCAGTACTTC

J gene: TRBJ2-7
clone size: -
V gene: TRBV10-3
CDR3 length: 17
D gene: TRBD2
CDR3 protein: CAISEPLGTRVGNEQYF
CDR3 DNA: TGTGCCATCAGTGAGCCCCTTGGGACTAGGGTCGGCAATGAGCAGTACTTC

J gene: TRBJ2-7
clone size: -
V gene: TRBV3-1
CDR3 length: 15
D gene: -
CDR3 protein: CASSQAHRGLYEQYF
CDR3 DNA: TGTGCCAGCAGCCAAGCCCACAGGGGACTCTACGAGCAGTACTTC

J gene: TRBJ2-1
clone size: -
V gene: TRBV27
CDR3 length: 18
D gene: TRBD2
CDR3 protein: CASSLNYGRGSSYNEQFF
CDR3 DNA: TGTGCCAGCAGTTTAAATTATGGGCGCGGGAGCTCCTACAATGAGCAGTTCTTC

J gene: TRBJ2-7
clone size: few
V gene: TRBV3-1
CDR3 length: 14
D gene: -
CDR3 protein: CASSQDTSSYEQYF
CDR3 DNA: TGTGCCAGCAGCCAAGACACTAGCTCCTACGAGCAGTACTTC

J gene: TRBJ2-1
clone size: many
V gene: TRBV20-1
CDR3 length: 15
D gene: -
CDR3 protein: CSAKTGGAPYNEQFF
CDR3 DNA: TGCAGTGCTAAAACGGGCGGGGCTCCCTACAATGAGCAGTTCTTC

J gene: TRBJ2-5
clone size: -
V gene: TRBV10-3
CDR3 length: 13
D gene: TRBD1
CDR3 protein: CAISGDRQETQYF
CDR3 DNA: TGTGCCATCAGCGGGGACAGACAAGAGACCCAGTACTTC

J gene: TRBJ2-5
clone size: -
V gene: TRBV4-2
CDR3 length: 14
D gene: -
CDR3 protein: CASSHGQLQETQYF
CDR3 DNA: TGTGCCAGCAGCCATGGACAGTTGCAAGAGACCCAGTACTTC

J gene: TRBJ2-1
clone size: -
V gene: TRBV5-1
CDR3 length: 16
D gene: -
CDR3 protein: CASSLGRSGPVDEQFF
CDR3 DNA: TGCGCCAGCAGCTTGGGACGTAGCGGCCCAGTGGATGAGCAGTTCTTC

J gene: TRBJ2-5
clone size: -
V gene: TRBV25-1
CDR3 length: 15
D gene: TRBD1
CDR3 protein: CASSEGYRGLETQYF
CDR3 DNA: TGTGCCAGCAGTGAAGGTTACAGGGGGCTTGAGACCCAGTACTTC

J gene: TRBJ2-3
clone size: few
V gene: TRBV15
CDR3 length: 13
D gene: -
CDR3 protein: CATGLPQTDTQYF
CDR3 DNA: TGTGCCACCGGCCTACCCCAAACAGATACGCAGTATTTT

J gene: TRBJ2-7
clone size: few
V gene: TRBV12-3/TRBV12-4
CDR3 length: 13
D gene: -
CDR3 protein: CASRRGALYEQYF
CDR3 DNA: TGTGCCAGCAGACGCGGGGCGCTATACGAGCAGTACTTC